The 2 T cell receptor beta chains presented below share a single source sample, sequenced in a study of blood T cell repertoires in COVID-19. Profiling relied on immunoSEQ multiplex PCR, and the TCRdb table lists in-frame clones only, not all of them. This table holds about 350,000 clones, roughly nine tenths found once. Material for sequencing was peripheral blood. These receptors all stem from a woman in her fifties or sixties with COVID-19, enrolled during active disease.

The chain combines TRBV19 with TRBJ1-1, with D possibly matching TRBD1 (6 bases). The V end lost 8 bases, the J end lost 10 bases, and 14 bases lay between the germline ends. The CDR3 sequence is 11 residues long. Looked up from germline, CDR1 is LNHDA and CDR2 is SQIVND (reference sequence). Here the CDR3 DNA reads TGTGCCAGTGCGCAGGGGACGGTAGCTTTCTTT. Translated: CASAQGTVAFF.

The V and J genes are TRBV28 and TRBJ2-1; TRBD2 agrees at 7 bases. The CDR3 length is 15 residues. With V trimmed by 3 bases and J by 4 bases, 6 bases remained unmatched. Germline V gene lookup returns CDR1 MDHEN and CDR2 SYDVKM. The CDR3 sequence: CASSLPAGRYNEQFF. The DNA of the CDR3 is TGTGCCAGCAGTTTGCCAGCGGGGCGATACAATGAGCAGTTCTTC.